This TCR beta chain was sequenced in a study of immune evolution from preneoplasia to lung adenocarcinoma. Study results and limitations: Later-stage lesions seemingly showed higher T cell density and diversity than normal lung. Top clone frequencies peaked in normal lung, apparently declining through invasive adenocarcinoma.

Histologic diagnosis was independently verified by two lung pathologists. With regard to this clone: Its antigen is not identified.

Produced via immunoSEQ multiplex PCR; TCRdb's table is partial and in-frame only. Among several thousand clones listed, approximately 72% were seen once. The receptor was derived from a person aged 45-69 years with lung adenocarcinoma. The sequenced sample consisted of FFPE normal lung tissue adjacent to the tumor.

The CDR3 bases are TGTGCCAGCAGAACAAGACCGGGACAGGGAGCTTCGCCCCAGCATTTT. This encodes CASRTRPGQGASPQHF. The J gene is TRBJ1-5, the V gene TRBV28; 9 nucleotides match TRBD1. This CDR3 is built from 16 residues. Germline V CDR1 and CDR2: MDHEN, SYDVKM. V shed 6 bases and J 9 bases; nucleotides not matched to a gene: 15.